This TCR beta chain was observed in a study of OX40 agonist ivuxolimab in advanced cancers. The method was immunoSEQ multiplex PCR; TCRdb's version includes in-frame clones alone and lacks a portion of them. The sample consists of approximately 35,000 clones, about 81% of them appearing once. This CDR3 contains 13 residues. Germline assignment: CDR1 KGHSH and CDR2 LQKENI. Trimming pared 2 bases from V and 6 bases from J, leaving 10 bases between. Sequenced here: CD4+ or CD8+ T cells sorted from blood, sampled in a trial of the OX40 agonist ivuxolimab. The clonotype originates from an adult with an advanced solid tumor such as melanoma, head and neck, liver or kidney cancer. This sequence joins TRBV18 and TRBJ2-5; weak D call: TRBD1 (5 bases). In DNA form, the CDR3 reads TGTGCCAGCTCACCAGGGGCAACCCAGACCCAGTACTTC. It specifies CASSPGATQTQYF.